This record concerns one T cell receptor beta chain sequence. Its cognate antigen is unknown. This table comes from immunoSEQ multiplex PCR, and its TCRdb copy is limited to in-frame clones, with some not included. This sample has roughly 91,000 clones, with approximately 90% found just once. The CDR3 sequence is 12 residues long. Trimming took off 11 bases at V and 1 base at J, with 8 bases between the two ends. The data derive from a study of T cell responses to AZD1222 COVID-19 vaccine. Whole-study findings and limits: Donors, mostly white British, included more females; clonal diversity was possibly underestimated. Within unmutated variant regions lay the reported targets of nearly half of spike-specific TCRs. Spike was spanned by vaccine-associated CD4 TCRs, which were dominant at 160-218 and 743-854. A rise in Spike-specific TCR breadth and depth followed two AZD1222 doses.

This sequence was found in an adult in good health. This rearrangement joins TRBV12-3 or TRBV12-4 to TRBJ2-2; a possible D gene is TRBD1 (5 bases). The source material was peripheral blood, sampled on day 0 of AZD1222 vaccination. The CDR3: CAGQGNTGELFF. In DNA, the CDR3 is TGTGCCGGTCAGGGGAACACCGGGGAGCTGTTTTTT.